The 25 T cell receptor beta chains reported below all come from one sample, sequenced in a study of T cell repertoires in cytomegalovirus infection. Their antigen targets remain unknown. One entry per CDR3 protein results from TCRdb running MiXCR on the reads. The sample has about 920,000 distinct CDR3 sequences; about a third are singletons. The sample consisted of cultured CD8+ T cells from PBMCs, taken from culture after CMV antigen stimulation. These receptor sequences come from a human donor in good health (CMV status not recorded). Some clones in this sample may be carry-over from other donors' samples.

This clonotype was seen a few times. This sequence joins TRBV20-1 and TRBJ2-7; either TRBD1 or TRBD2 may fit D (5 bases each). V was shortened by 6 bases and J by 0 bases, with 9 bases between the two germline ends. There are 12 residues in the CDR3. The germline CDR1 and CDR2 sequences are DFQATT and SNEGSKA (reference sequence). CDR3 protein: CSATGTSYEQYF. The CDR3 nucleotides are TGCAGTGCGACCGGGACCTCCTACGAGCAGTACTTC.

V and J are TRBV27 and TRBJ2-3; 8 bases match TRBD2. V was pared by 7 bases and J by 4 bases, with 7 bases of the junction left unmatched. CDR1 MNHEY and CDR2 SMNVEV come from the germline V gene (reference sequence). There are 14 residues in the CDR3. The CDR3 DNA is TGTGCCAGCACTTTCGGGGGGGGCGCAGATACGCAGTATTTT. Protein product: CASTFGGGADTQYF.

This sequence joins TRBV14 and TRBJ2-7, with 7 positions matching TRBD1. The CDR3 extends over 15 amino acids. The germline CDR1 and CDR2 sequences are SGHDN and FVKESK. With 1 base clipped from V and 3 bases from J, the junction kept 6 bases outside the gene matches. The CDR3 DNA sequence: TGTGCCAGCAGCCAAGGGGCGACAGGGCACTACGAGCAGTACGTC. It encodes CASSQGATGHYEQYV.

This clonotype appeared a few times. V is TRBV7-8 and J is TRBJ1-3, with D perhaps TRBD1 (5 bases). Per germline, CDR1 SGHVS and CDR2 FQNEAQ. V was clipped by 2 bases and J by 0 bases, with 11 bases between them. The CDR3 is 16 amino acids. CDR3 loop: CASSLLGPSSGNTIYF. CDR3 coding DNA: TGTGCCAGCAGCTTATTGGGGCCCAGCTCTGGAAACACCATATATTTT.

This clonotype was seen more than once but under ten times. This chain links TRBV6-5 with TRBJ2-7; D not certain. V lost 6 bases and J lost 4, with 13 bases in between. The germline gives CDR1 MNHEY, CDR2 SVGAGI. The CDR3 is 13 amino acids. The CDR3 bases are TGTGCCAGCAGCCCAGCTGTTGGGTACGAGCAGTACGTC. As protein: CASSPAVGYEQYV.

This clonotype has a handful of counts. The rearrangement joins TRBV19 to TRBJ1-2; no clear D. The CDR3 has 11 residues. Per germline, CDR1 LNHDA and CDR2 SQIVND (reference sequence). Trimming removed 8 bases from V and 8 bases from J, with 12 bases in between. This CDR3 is CASVAEWGYTF. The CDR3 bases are TGTGCCAGTGTCGCCGAGTGGGGCTACACCTTC. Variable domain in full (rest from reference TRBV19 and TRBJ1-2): DGGITQSPKYLFRKEGQNVTLSCEQNLNHDAMYWYRQDPGQGLRLIYYSQIVNDFQKGDIAEGYSVSREKKESFPLTVTSAQKNPTAFYLCASVAEWGYTFGSGTRLTVV.

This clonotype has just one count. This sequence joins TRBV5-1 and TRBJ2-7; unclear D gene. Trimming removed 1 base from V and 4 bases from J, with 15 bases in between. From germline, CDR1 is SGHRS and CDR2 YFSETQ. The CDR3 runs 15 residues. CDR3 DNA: TGCGCCAGCAGCTTGTCCCTTGGCAGCAGATACGAGCAGTACGTC. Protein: CASSLSLGSRYEQYV.

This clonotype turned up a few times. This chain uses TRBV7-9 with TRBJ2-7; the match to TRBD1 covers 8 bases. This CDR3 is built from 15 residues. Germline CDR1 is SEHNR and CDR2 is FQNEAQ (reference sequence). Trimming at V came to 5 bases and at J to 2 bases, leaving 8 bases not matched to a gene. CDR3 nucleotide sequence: TGTGCCAGCAGCCCGCGGACAGGGAAACCCTACGAGCAGTACTTC. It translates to CASSPRTGKPYEQYF.

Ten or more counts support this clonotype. CDR3 bases: TGTGCCAGCAGCTCTGGGGGCGGTGAGCAGTACGTC. It codes for CASSSGGGEQYV. The V call is TRBV7-9, the J call TRBJ2-7; possibly TRBD1 for D (6 bases). V was pared by 4 bases and J by 7 bases, with 11 bases between. This CDR3 spans 12 amino acids. CDR1 is SEHNR and CDR2 is FQNEAQ in the germline V gene (reference sequence).

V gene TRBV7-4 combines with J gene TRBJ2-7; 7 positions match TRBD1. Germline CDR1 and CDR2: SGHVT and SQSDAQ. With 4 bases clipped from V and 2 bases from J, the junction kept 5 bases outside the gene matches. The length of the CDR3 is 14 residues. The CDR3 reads CASSSTDRTYEQYV. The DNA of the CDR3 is TGTGCCAGCAGCTCTACGGACAGGACCTACGAGCAGTACGTC.

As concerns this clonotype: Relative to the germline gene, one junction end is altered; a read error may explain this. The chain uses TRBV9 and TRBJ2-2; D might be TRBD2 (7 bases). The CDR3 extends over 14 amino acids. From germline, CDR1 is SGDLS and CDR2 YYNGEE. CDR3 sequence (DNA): TGTGCCAGCAGCGTGGCGGGGGCTAACGGGGAGTTGTTTTTT. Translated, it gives CASSVAGANGELFF.

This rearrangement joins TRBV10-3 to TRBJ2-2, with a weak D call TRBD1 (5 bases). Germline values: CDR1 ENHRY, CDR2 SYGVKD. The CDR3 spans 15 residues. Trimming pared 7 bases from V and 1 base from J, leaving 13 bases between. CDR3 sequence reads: CAIMSQGGNTGELFF. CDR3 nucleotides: TGTGCCATCATGTCCCAGGGCGGGAACACCGGGGAGCTGTTTTTT.

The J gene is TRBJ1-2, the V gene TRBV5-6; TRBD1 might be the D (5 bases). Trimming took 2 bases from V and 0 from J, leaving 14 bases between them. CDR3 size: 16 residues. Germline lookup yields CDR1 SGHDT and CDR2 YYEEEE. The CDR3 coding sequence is TGTGCCAGCAGCTTTCCACGGGGGGAAGCTAACTATGGCTACACCTTC. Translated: CASSFPRGEANYGYTF.

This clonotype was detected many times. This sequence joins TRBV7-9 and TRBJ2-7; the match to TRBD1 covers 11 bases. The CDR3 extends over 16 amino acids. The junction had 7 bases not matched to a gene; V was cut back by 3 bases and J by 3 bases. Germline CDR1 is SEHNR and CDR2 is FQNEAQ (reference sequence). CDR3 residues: CASSFGDRGGYYEQYV. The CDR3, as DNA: TGTGCCAGCAGCTTCGGGGACAGGGGGGGTTACTACGAGCAGTACGTC.

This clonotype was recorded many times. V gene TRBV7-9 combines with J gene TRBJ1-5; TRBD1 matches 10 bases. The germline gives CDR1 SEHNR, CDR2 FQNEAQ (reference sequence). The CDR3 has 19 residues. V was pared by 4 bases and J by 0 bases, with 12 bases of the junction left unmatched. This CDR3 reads CASSSNRDRGPNSNQPQHF. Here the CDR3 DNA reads TGTGCCAGCAGCTCCAACCGGGACAGGGGACCCAATAGCAATCAGCCCCAGCATTTT.

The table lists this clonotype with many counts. This chain's CDR3 is CASSLALGDRDQETQYF. CDR3 nucleotides: TGTGCCAGCAGCTTAGCGCTGGGGGACAGGGACCAAGAGACCCAGTACTTC. J is TRBJ2-5 and V is TRBV7-6, with 9 bases matching TRBD1. After removal of 0 bases from V and 0 bases from J, the junction contained 5 bases not matched to a gene. The length of the CDR3 is 17 residues. In germline, CDR1 is SGHVS, CDR2 FNYEAQ. Using reference TRBV7-6 and TRBJ2-5 for the parts outside the CDR3, the full variable domain is GAGVSQSPRYKVTKRGQDVALRCDPISGHVSLYWYRQALGQGPEFLTYFNYEAQQDKSGLPNDRFSAERPEGSISTLTIQRTEQRDSAMYRCASSLALGDRDQETQYFGPGTRLLVL.

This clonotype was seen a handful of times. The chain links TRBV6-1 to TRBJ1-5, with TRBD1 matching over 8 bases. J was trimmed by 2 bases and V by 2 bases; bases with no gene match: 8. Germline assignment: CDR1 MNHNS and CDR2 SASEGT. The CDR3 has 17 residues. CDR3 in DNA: TGTGCCAGCAGTGAATCTACAGGGGGAAGAGGCAATCAGCCCCAGCATTTT. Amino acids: CASSESTGGRGNQPQHF.

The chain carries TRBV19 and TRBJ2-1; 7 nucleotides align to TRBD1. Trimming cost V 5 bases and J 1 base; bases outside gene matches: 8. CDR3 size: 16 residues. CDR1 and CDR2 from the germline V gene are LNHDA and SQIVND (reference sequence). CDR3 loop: CASSPETGRSYNEQFF. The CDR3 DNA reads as TGTGCCAGTAGTCCCGAGACAGGGCGGTCCTACAATGAGCAGTTCTTC.

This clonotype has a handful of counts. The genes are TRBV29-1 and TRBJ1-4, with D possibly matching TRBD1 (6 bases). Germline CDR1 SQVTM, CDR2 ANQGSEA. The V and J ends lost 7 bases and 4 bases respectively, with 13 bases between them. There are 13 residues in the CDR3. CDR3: CSGWTADNEKLFF. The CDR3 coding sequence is TGCAGCGGCTGGACAGCCGATAATGAAAAACTGTTTTTT.

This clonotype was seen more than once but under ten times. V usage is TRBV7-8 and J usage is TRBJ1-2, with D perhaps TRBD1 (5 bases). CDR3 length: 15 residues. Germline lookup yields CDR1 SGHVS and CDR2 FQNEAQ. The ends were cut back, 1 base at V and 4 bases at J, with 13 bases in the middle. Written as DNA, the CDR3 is TGTGCCAGCAGCTTAGTCGACCGGGGCAGCTATGGCTACACCTTC. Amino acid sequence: CASSLVDRGSYGYTF.

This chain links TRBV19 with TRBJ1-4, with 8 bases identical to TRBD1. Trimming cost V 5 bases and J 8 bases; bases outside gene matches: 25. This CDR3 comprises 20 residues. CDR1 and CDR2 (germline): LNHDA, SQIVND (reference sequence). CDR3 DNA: TGTGCCAGTAGTTCCGCCGAATGGGACAGGACGTATATCGACGAAGAAAAACTGTTTTTT. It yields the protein CASSSAEWDRTYIDEEKLFF.

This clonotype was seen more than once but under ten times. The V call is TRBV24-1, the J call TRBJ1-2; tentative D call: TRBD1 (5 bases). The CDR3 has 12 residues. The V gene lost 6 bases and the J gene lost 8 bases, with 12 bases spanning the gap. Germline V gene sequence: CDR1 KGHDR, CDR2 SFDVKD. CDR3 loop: CATSHRFGGYTF. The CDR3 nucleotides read TGTGCCACCAGTCACAGGTTCGGAGGCTACACCTTC.

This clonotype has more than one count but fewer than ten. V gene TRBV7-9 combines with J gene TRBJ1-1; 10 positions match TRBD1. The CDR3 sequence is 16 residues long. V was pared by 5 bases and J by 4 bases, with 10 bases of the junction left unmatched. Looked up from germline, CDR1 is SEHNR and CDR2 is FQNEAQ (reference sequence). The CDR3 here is CASSPKRGQGSTEAFF. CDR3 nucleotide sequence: TGTGCCAGCAGCCCGAAACGGGGACAGGGGAGCACTGAAGCTTTCTTT.

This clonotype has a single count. The CDR3 region is CASSYPIWPGEQFF. The CDR3 DNA is TGCGCCAGCAGCTACCCAATCTGGCCGGGTGAGCAGTTCTTC. The rearrangement links TRBV4-1 to TRBJ2-1; unclear D gene. Germline CDR1 and CDR2: MGHRA and YSYEKL. The length of the CDR3 is 14 residues. Trimming removed 5 bases from V and 9 bases from J, with 17 bases in between.

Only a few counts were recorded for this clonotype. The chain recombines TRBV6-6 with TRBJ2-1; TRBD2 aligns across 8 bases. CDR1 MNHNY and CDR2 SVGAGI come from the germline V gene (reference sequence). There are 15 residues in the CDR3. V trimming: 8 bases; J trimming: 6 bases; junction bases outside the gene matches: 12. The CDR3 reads CASLEEVAGSNEQFF. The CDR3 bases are TGTGCCAGCCTCGAAGAGGTAGCGGGGAGCAATGAGCAGTTCTTC.